This T cell receptor beta chain was captured by sequencing in a study of memory CD4+ T cells and cytomegalovirus serostatus (dated by TCRdb to between 2019 and 2020). Background on the whole study: The cohort comprised around 35 healthy Belgian adults, 9 CMV seropositive and about 25 CMV seronegative. CD4+ memory TCRbeta repertoires of a Belgian cohort with known cytomegalovirus serostatus were sequenced in order to replicate a published TCR-based CMV serostatus classifier. The full study reports these points: The results were read as suggesting that the CMV-associated TCR signature is, for the most part, present in the CD4+ memory repertoire. Among the 150 or so previously reported CMV-associated TCRbeta sequences, approximately 67 showed up in the CD4+ memory repertoires, with each one found in between one and five individuals. For predicting CMV serostatus, the median bootstrapped AUC was 0.95 using the original framework and over 0.9 using a US-trained random forest. Unlike the original study, which covered naive and memory CD4+ and CD8+ populations, the Belgian study sequenced only CD4+CD45RO+ memory cells. A median bootstrapped AUC of around 0.95 with a 95% CI of 0.76-1.00 was achieved on the Belgian cohort by the original-framework classifier.

Genomic DNA was extracted from sorted cells with the Quick-DNA Microprep Kit. Amplification of TCRbeta DNA was done with the immunoSEQ hsTCRbeta kit, following the protocol from the manufacturer. An Illumina MiSeq instrument was used to sequence the TCRbeta libraries. In the authors' own workflow: After out-of-frame sequences were removed, 2 million to 2.5 million distinct TCRbeta sequences remained, averaging about 67,000 per individual. Two values were used to score each individual: the count of 150 to 200 previously reported CMV-associated TCRbeta sequences and the total count of productive distinct TCRbeta sequences. A beta-binomial model was reimplemented in Python, and scikit-learn random forests with default parameters were trained on data from the US cohort. Classifier performance on the Belgian cohort was reported as the median AUC with percentile confidence intervals calculated over 10,000 bootstrap iterations. Sourced from immuneACCESS, this table was stored by TCRdb with only in-frame sequences that have V and J called. A share of the clones is absent; for the studies checked, an unresolved V gene accounts for under half, and the remainder has no known explanation. That table supplies the V and J calls and clone size; D and trimming were determined from the DNA. Present in this sample are 58,000 or so clones, 70% to 85% of which were seen just once. The ten largest clones capture over 2% of the sample.

A FACSAria II was used to sort memory CD4+ T cells, defined as single viable CD3+CD4+CD8-CD45RO+ cells. CMV serostatus was determined with a Roche Elecsys assay detecting serum IgG against CMV pp150, pp28, p38 and p52. Once the samples were thawed, total CD4+ T cells were enriched through positive selection using CD4 magnetic microbeads. The samples came from a different study that was designed specifically to examine the CD4+ T cell memory repertoire. Following standard operating procedures, peripheral blood mononuclear cells were isolated and cryopreserved, while serum was kept at -80 degrees C. CD3-PerCP (BW264/56), CD4-APC (RPA-T4), CD45RO-PE (UCHT1) and CD8-Pacific Orange (3B5) antibodies were used for staining, and non-viable cells were excluded with Sytox blue. At the junction V is shortened by 7 bases and J by 1 base, with 10 bases in between. Spanning cysteine to phenylalanine, the CDR3 consists of 13 amino acids. Only the CDR3 portion is preserved as DNA: 39 bases, with reading frame beginning at the first base. The germline V gene supplies CDR1 KGHSH and CDR2 LQKENI.

With regard to this clone: No cognate antigen has been identified for it. Base quality data are lacking; no much larger clone is found one base away. The same CDR3 can be traced to other DNA sequences in this sample.

Sequenced sample: memory CD4+ T cells from blood. Recombination connected TRBV18 to TRBJ2-5, with TRBD2 as a weak D call on 5 bases. This receptor was taken from an adult in good health and CMV-seropositive. CDR3 loop: CASFSGVQETQYF. The bases are TGTGCCAGCTTCTCCGGGGTCCAAGAGACCCAGTACTTC.